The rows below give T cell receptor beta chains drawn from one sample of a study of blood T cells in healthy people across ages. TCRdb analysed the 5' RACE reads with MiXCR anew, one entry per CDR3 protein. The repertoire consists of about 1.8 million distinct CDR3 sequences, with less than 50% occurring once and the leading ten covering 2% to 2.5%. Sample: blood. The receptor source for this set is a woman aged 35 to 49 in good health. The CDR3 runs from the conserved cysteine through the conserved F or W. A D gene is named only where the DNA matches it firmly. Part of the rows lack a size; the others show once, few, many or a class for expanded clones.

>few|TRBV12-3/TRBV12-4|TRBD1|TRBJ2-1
CASSTTGGGGVNEQFF
TGTGCCAGCAGTACGACAGGGGGCGGAGGGGTCAATGAGCAGTTCTTC
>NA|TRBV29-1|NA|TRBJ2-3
CSVDGAVVGASTDTQYF
TGCAGCGTTGACGGGGCGGTCGTGGGTGCTAGCACAGATACGCAGTATTTT
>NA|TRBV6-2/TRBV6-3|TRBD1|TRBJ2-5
CASLEQGARETQYF
TGTGCCAGCCTTGAACAGGGGGCTCGGGAGACCCAGTACTTC
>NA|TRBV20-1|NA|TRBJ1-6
CSAREMGGLGLSPLHF
TGCAGTGCTAGAGAGATGGGAGGGCTAGGGCTTTCACCCCTCCACTTT
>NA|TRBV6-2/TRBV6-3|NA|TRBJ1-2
CASSDTDPRNYGYTF
TGTGCCAGCAGCGACACTGACCCGAGAAACTATGGCTACACCTTC
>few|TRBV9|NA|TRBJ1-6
CASSVVRNSPLHF
TGTGCCAGCAGCGTAGTTAGGAATTCACCCCTCCACTTT
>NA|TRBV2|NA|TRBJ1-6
CASSSLRSSYNSPLHF
TGTGCCAGCAGTTCTCTTAGGAGCTCCTATAATTCACCCCTCCACTTT
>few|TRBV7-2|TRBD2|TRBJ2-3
CASSLNGGVDTQYF
TGTGCCAGCAGCTTAAATGGGGGGGTGGATACGCAGTATTTT
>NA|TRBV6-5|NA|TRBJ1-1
CASSYSGLNTEAFF
TGTGCCAGCAGTTACTCAGGCTTGAACACTGAAGCTTTCTTT
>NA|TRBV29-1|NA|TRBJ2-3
CSVSDLRSTDTQYF
TGCAGCGTTTCGGACTTACGAAGCACAGATACGCAGTATTTT
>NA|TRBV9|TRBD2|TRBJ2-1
CASSPWTSGDSYNEQFF
TGTGCCAGCAGCCCTTGGACTAGCGGGGACTCCTACAATGAGCAGTTCTTC
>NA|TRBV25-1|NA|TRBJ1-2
CASSDAPQGGGYTF
TGTGCCAGCAGTGACGCCCCACAGGGAGGTGGCTACACCTTC
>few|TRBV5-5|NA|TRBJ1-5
CASSPYLQSNQPQHF
TGTGCCAGCAGCCCTTACCTACAGAGCAATCAGCCCCAGCATTTT
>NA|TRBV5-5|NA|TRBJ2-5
CASSLPQGFAETQYF
TGTGCCAGCAGTTTACCACAGGGTTTCGCGGAGACCCAGTACTTC
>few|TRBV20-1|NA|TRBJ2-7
CSAVTAWLRTDYTQYF
TGCAGTGCTGTAACGGCTTGGCTACGGACAGATTATACCCAGTACTTC
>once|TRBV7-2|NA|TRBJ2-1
CASSSDFSNEQFF
TGTGCCAGCAGCTCGGACTTCTCAAATGAGCAGTTCTTC
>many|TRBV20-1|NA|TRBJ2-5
CSARRETQYF
TGCAGTGCTAGACGGGAGACCCAGTACTTC
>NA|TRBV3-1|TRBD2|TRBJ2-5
CASSRASGGETQYF
TGTGCCAGCAGCCGGGCTAGCGGGGGGGAGACCCAGTACTTC
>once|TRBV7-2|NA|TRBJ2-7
CASSLGRFNGAQYF
TGTGCCAGCAGCTTGGGACGGTTCAACGGAGCCCAGTACTTC
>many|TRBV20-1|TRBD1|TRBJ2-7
CSARSRQGIAYEQYF
TGCAGTGCTAGATCTAGACAGGGGATCGCCTACGAGCAGTACTTC
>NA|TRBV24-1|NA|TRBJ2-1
CATSELGSRNEQFF
TGTGCCACCAGTGAGTTGGGGTCAAGGAATGAGCAGTTCTTC
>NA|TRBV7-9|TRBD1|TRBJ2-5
CASEDPGQGVETQYF
TGTGCCAGCGAGGACCCGGGACAGGGAGTGGAGACCCAGTACTTC
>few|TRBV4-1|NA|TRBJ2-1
CASSQDLINEQFF
TGCGCCAGCAGCCAAGACCTCATCAATGAGCAGTTCTTC
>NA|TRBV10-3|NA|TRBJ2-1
CAITPTGNEQFF
TGTGCCATCACTCCAACCGGCAATGAGCAGTTCTTC
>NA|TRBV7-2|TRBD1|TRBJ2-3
CASSFPAGQGADTQYF
TGTGCCAGCAGCTTTCCAGCCGGACAGGGCGCCGATACGCAGTATTTT
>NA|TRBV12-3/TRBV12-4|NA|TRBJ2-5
CASSFKGGAIAETQYF
TGTGCCAGCAGTTTCAAGGGGGGGGCAATAGCAGAGACCCAGTACTTC
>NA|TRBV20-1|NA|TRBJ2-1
CSAREVGAPSNEQFF
TGCAGTGCTAGAGAGGTGGGGGCGCCATCCAATGAGCAGTTCTTC
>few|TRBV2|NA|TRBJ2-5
CASRAFQETQYF
TGTGCCAGCAGGGCGTTTCAAGAGACCCAGTACTTC
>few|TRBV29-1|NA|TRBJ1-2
CSAGHDYGYTF
TGCAGCGCGGGTCACGACTATGGCTACACCTTC
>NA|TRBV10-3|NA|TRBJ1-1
CAISESLGSQAFF
TGTGCCATCAGTGAGTCTTTGGGAAGTCAAGCTTTCTTT
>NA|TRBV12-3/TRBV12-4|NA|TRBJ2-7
CASSSITGGPETQYF
TGTGCCAGCAGTTCTATTACCGGGGGCCCCGAGACTCAGTACTTC
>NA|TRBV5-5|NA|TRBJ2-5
CASSPRWGSQETQYF
TGTGCCAGCAGCCCGAGGTGGGGGAGCCAAGAGACCCAGTACTTC
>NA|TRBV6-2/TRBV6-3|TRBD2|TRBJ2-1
CASSYWSGGAHGEQFF
TGTGCCAGCAGTTACTGGAGCGGGGGGGCTCATGGTGAGCAGTTCTTC
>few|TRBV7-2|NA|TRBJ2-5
CASSLAQFQETQYF
TGTGCCAGCAGCTTAGCACAGTTCCAAGAGACCCAGTACTTC
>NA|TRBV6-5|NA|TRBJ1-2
CASSSGRILNYGYTF
TGTGCCAGCAGTTCTGGACGGATACTTAACTATGGCTACACCTTC
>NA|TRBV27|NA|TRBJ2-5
CASSASAGEEQYF
TGTGCCAGCAGTGCTTCGGCGGGCGAAGAGCAGTACTTC
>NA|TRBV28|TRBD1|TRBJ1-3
CASSSGTAGNTIYF
TGTGCCAGCAGTTCCGGGACAGCTGGAAACACCATATATTTT
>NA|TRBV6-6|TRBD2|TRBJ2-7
CASSYGQRGDPYEQYF
TGTGCCAGCAGTTACGGGCAGCGGGGGGACCCCTACGAGCAGTACTTC
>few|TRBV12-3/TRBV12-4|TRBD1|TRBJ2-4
CASSLGTGGNIQYF
TGTGCCAGCAGTTTAGGGACAGGGGGAAACATTCAGTACTTC
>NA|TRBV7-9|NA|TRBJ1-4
CASSPSQVLGEKLFF
TGTGCCAGCAGCCCGTCCCAGGTGTTGGGGGAAAAACTGTTTTTT
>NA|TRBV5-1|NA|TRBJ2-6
CASRPDLAGSSGANVLTF
TGCGCCAGCAGGCCCGATCTAGCTGGGAGCTCTGGGGCCAACGTCCTGACTTTC
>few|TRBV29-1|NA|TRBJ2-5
CSVIRVQETQYF
TGCAGCGTAATAAGGGTTCAAGAGACCCAGTACTTC
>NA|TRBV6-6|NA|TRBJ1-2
CASSPKWQPYGYTF
TGTGCCAGCAGTCCCAAATGGCAGCCCTATGGCTACACCTTC